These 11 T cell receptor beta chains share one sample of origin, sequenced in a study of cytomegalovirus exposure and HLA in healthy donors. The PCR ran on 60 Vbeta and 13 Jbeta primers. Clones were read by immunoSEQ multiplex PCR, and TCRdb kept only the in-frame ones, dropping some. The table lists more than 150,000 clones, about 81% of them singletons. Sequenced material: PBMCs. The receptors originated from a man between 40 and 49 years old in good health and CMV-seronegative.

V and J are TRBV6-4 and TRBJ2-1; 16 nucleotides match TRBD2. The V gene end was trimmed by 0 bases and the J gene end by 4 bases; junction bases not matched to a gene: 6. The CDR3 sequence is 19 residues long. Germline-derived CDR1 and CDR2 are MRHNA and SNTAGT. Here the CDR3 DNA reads TGTGCCAGCAGTGACTCTGGGACTAGCGGGGGGGCCAATTACAATGAGCAGTTCTTC. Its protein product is CASSDSGTSGGANYNEQFF.

The CDR3 is CASNGNSLNNEQFF. As DNA, the CDR3 is TGTGCCAGTAACGGGAATTCCTTGAACAATGAGCAGTTCTTC. This rearrangement joins TRBV19 to TRBJ2-1; a weak D match, TRBD2 (5 bases). Trimming took off 7 bases at V and 5 bases at J, with 15 bases between the two ends. Germline-derived CDR1 and CDR2 are LNHDA and SQIVND (reference sequence). The CDR3 is 14 amino acids.

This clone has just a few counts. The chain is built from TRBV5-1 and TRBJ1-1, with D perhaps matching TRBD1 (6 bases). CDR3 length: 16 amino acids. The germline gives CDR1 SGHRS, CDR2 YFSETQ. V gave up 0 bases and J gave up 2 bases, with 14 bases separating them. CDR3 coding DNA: TGCGCCAGCAGCTTGGGGTCTTCCAGGGGAAACACTGAAGCTTTCTTT. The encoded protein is CASSLGSSRGNTEAFF.

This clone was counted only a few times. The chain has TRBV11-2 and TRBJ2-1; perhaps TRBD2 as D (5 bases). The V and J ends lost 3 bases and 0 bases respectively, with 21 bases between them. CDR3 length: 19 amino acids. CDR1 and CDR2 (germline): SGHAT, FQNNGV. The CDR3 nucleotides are TGTGCCAGCAGCTTCCGTTCTTCCGGGGAGTTGAGCTCCTACAATGAGCAGTTCTTC. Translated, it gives CASSFRSSGELSSYNEQFF.

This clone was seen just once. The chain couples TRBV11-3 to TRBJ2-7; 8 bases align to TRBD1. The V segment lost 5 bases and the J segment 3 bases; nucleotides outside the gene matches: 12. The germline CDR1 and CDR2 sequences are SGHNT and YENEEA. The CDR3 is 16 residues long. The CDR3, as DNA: TGTGCCAGCAGCGCCGGCCGAACAGGGGGTCACTACGAGCAGTACTTC. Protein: CASSAGRTGGHYEQYF.

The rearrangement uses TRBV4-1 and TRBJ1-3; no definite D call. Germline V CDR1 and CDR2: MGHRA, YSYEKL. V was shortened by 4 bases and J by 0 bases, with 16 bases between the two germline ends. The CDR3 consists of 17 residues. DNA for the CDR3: TGCGCCAGCAGCCCAAGGCGCCTCGGGTTCTCTGGAAACACCATATATTTT. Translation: CASSPRRLGFSGNTIYF.

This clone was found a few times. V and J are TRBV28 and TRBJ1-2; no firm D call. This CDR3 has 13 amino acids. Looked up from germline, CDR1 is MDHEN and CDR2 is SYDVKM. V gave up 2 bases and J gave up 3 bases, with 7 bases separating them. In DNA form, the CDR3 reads TGTGCCAGCAGTTTACTGGCAGACTATGGCTACACCTTC. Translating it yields CASSLLADYGYTF.

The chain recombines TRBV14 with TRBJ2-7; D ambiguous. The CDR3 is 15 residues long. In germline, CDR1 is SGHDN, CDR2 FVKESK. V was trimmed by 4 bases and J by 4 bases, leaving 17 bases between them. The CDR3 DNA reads TGTGCCAGCAGCCCCTCGACACAGCCAAGATACGAGCAGTACTTC. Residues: CASSPSTQPRYEQYF.

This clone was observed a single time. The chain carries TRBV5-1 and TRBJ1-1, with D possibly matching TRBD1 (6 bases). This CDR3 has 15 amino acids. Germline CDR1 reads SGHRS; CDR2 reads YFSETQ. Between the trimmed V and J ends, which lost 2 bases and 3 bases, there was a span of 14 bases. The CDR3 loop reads CASSFWGGVDTEAFF. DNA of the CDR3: TGCGCCAGCAGCTTCTGGGGGGGCGTGGACACTGAAGCTTTCTTT.

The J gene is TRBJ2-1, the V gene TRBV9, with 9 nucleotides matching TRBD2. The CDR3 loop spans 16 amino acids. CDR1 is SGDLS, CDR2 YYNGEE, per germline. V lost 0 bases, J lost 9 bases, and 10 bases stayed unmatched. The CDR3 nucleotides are TGTGCCAGCAGCGTAGGGCTAGGGACTAGCCCGGTTGAGCAGTTCTTC. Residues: CASSVGLGTSPVEQFF.

CDR3 coding DNA: TGTGCCAGCAGCCTATATCGGGGATCCGGGGAGCTGTTTTTT. It yields the protein CASSLYRGSGELFF. The chain links TRBV7-2 to TRBJ2-2; weak D call: TRBD2 (5 bases). There are 14 residues in the CDR3. Per germline, CDR1 SGHTA and CDR2 FQGNSA. V was cut by 5 bases and J by 6 bases, with 13 bases left in between.